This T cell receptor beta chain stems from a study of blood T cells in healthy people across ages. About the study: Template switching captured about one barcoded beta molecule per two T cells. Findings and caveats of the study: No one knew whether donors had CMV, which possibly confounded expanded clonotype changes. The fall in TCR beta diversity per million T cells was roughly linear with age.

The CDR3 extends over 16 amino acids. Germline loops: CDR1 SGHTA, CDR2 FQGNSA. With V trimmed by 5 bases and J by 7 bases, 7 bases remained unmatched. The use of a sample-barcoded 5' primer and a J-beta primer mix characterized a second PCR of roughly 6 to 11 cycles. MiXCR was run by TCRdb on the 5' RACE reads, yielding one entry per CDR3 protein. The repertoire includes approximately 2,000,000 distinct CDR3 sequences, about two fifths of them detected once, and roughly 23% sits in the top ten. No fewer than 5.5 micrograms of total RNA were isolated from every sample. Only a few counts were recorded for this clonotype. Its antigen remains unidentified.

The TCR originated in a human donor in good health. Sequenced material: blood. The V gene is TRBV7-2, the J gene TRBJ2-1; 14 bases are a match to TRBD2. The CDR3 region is CASSLWTSGGRNEQFF. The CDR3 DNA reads TGTGCCAGCAGCCTCTGGACTAGCGGGGGGCGGAATGAGCAGTTCTTC.